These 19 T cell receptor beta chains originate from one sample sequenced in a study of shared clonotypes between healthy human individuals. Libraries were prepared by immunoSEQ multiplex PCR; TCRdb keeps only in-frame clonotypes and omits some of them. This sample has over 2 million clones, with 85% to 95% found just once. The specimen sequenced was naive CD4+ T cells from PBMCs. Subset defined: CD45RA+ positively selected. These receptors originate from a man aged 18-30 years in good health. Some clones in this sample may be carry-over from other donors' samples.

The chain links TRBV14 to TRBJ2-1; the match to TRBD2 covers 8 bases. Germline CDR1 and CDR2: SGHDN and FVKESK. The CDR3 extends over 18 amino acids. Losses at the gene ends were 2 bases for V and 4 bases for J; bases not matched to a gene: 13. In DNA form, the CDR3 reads TGTGCCAGCAGCCAAAGTGTCGGGGGGGCCTGGCTTTACAATGAGCAGTTCTTC. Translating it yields CASSQSVGGAWLYNEQFF.

The CDR3 region is CATSSRLGGGAPLNYGYTF. The CDR3 DNA is TGTGCCACCAGCAGCCGCCTGGGCGGGGGGGCCCCCCTTAACTATGGCTACACCTTC. The J gene is TRBJ1-2, the V gene TRBV15; possible D gene TRBD1, 6 bases. The germline gives CDR1 LNHNV, CDR2 YYDKDF (reference sequence). This CDR3 has 19 amino acids. Trimming pared 3 bases from V and 1 base from J, leaving 24 bases between.

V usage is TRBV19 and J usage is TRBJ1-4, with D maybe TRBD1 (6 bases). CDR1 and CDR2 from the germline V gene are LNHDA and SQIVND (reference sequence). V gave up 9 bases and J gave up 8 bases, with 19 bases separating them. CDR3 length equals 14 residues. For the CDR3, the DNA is TGTGCCAGCCTGAGGACAGACGCGGGGGAAAAACTGTTTTTT. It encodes CASLRTDAGEKLFF.

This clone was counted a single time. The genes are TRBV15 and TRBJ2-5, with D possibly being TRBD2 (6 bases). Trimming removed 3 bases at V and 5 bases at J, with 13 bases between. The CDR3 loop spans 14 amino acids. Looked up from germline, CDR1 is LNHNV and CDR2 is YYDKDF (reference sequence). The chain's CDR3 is CATSRGGPWETQYF. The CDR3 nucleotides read TGTGCCACCAGCAGGGGGGGACCCTGGGAGACCCAGTACTTC. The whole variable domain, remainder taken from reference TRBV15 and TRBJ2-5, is DAMVIQNPRYQVTQFGKPVTLSCSQTLNHNVMYWYQQKSSQAPKLLFHYYDKDFNNEADTPDNFQSRRPNTSFCFLDIRSPGLGDTAMYLCATSRGGPWETQYFGPGTRLLVL.

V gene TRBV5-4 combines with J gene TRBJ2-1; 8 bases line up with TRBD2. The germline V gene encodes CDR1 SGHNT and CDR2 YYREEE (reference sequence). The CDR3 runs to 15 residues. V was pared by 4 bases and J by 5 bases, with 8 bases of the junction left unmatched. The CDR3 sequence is CASSNRVAGNNEQFF. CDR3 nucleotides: TGTGCCAGCAGCAACCGTGTAGCGGGGAACAATGAGCAGTTCTTC.

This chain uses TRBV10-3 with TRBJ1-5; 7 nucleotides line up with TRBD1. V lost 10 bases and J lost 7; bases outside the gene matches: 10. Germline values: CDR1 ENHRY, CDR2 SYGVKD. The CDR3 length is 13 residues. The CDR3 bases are TGTGCCACCGGGACAGTAATTAGGCAGCCCCAGCATTTT. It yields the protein CATGTVIRQPQHF.

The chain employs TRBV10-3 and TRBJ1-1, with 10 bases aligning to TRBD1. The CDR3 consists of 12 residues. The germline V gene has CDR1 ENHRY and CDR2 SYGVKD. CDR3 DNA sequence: TGTGCTTCGGGACAGGGGAGGACTGAAGCTTTCTTT. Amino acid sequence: CASGQGRTEAFF.

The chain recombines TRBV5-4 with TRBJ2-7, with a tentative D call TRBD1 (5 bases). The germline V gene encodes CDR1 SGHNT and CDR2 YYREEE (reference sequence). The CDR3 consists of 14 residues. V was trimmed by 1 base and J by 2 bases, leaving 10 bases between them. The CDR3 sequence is CASSLTGDTYEQYF. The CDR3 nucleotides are TGTGCCAGCAGCTTGACAGGTGATACCTACGAGCAGTACTTC.

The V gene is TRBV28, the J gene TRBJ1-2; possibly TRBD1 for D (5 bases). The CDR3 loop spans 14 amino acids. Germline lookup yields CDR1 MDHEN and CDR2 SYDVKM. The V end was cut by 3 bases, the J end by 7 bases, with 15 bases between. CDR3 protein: CASSFSVWGFGYTF. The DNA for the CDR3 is TGTGCCAGCAGTTTCTCGGTGTGGGGGTTTGGCTACACCTTC.

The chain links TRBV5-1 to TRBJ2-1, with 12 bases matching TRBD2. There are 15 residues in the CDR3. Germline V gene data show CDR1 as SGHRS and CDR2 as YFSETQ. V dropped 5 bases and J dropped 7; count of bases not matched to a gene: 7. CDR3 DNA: TGCGCCAGCAGTCCGACTAGCGGGAGTGAAAATGAGCAGTTCTTC. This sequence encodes CASSPTSGSENEQFF.

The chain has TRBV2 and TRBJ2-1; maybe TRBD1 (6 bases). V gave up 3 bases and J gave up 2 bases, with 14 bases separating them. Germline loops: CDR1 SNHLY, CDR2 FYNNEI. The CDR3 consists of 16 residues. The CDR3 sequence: CASSDYRESPYNEQFF. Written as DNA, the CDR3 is TGTGCCAGCAGTGATTACAGGGAAAGCCCCTACAATGAGCAGTTCTTC.

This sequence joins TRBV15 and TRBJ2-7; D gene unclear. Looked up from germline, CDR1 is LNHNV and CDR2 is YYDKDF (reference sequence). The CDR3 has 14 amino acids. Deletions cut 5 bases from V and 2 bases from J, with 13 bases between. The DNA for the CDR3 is TGTGCCACCAGCCCCCGGGCCATGACCTACGAGCAGTACTTC. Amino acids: CATSPRAMTYEQYF. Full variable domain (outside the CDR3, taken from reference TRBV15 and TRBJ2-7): DAMVIQNPRYQVTQFGKPVTLSCSQTLNHNVMYWYQQKSSQAPKLLFHYYDKDFNNEADTPDNFQSRRPNTSFCFLDIRSPGLGDTAMYLCATSPRAMTYEQYFGPGTRLTVT.

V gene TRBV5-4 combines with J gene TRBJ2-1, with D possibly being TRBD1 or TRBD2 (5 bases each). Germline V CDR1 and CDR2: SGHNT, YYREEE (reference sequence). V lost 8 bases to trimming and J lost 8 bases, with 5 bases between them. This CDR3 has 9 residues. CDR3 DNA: TGTGCCAGGGGGGATGAGCAGTTCTTC. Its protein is CARGDEQFF.

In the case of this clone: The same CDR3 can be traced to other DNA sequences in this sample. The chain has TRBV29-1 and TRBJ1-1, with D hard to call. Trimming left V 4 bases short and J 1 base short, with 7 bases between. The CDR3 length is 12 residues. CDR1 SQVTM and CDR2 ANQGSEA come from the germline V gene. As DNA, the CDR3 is TGCAGCGTTGGACGGCCGAACACTGAAGCTTTCTTT. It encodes CSVGRPNTEAFF.

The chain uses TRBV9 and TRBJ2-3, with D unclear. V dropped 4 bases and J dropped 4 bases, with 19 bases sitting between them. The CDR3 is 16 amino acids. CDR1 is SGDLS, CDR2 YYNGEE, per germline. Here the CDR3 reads CASSPDLRVGPDTQYF. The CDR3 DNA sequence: TGTGCCAGCAGCCCGGATCTTCGAGTGGGCCCAGATACGCAGTATTTT.

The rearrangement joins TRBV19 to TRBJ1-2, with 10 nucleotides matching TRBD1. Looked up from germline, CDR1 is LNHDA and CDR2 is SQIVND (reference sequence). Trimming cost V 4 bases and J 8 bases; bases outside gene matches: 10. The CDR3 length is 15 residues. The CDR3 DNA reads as TGTGCCAGTAGTAGACCGGGACAGGGGAACGGAGGCTACACCTTC. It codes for CASSRPGQGNGGYTF.

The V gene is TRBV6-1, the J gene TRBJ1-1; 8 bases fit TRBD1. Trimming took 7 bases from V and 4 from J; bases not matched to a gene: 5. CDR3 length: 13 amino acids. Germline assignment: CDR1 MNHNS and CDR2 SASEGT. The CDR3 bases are TGTGCCAGCATCAAAACAGGGGGCACTGAAGCTTTCTTT. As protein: CASIKTGGTEAFF.

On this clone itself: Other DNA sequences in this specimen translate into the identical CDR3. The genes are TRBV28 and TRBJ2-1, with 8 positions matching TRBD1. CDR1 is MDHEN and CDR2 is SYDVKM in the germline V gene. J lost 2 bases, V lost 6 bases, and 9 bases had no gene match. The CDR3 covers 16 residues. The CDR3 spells CASSPRGRGPYNEQFF. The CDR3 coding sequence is TGTGCCAGCAGCCCAAGGGGCAGGGGGCCCTACAATGAGCAGTTCTTC.

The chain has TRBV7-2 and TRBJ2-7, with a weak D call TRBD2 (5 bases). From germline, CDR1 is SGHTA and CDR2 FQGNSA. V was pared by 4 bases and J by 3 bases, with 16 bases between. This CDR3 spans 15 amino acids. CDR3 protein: CASSSRAGYFYEQYF. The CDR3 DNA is TGTGCCAGCAGCTCCCGGGCGGGTTATTTCTACGAGCAGTACTTC.